The 29 T cell receptor beta chains below come from one sample, sequenced in a study of OX40 agonist ivuxolimab in advanced cancers. Repertoires were generated with immunoSEQ multiplex PCR, while TCRdb's copy carries only in-frame clones and drops some. The table has 100,000 to 120,000 clones, 89% seen once. This sample comprised CD4+ or CD8+ T cells sorted from blood, obtained in a trial of the OX40 agonist ivuxolimab. Receptors were obtained from an adult with an advanced solid tumor such as melanoma, head and neck, liver or kidney cancer.

V gene TRBV7-9 combines with J gene TRBJ2-1; 10 positions agree with TRBD2. Trimming at V came to 1 base and at J to 9 bases, leaving 0 bases not matched to a gene. Germline V gene sequence: CDR1 SEHNR, CDR2 FQNEAQ (reference sequence). The CDR3 spans 13 residues. The CDR3 reads CASSLGTSGEQFF. For the CDR3, the DNA is TGTGCCAGCAGCTTAGGGACTAGCGGTGAGCAGTTCTTC.

The gene calls are TRBV2 and TRBJ1-1, with D unresolved. This CDR3 contains 13 residues. CDR1 SNHLY and CDR2 FYNNEI come from the germline V gene. The germline V and J ends were trimmed by 5 bases and 3 bases, with 10 bases remaining between them. The CDR3 DNA reads as TGTGCCAGCAGTCCCCAGCTATACACTGAAGCTTTCTTT. Protein sequence: CASSPQLYTEAFF.

The rearrangement links TRBV9 to TRBJ2-5, with TRBD2 identical over 11 bases. Unmatched junction bases numbered 3, after V lost 2 bases and J lost 3 bases. The CDR3 length is 15 residues. Germline values: CDR1 SGDLS, CDR2 YYNGEE. The CDR3: CASSVSTSGKETQYF. CDR3 coding DNA: TGTGCCAGCAGCGTGTCGACTAGCGGGAAAGAGACCCAGTACTTC.

The V and J genes are TRBV14 and TRBJ2-6; D gene unclear. Germline V gene sequence: CDR1 SGHDN, CDR2 FVKESK. V gave up 4 bases and J gave up 0 bases, with 13 bases separating them. The CDR3 extends over 17 amino acids. The CDR3 bases are TGTGCCAGCAGCCCATTATTAAGACCCTCTGGGGCCAACGTCCTGACTTTC. This encodes CASSPLLRPSGANVLTF.

The gene calls are TRBV18 and TRBJ2-7; 7 nucleotides agree with TRBD1. Losses at the gene ends were 3 bases for V and 6 bases for J; bases not matched to a gene: 8. Germline loops: CDR1 KGHSH, CDR2 LQKENI. This CDR3 spans 14 amino acids. CDR3 DNA: TGTGCCAGCTCACCTCCGGGACAGACAGGCGAGCAGTACTTC. Its translation is CASSPPGQTGEQYF.

The gene calls are TRBV19 and TRBJ2-1, with TRBD1 matching over 8 bases. The CDR3 spans 14 residues. With V trimmed by 4 bases and J by 7 bases, 6 bases remained unmatched. CDR1 is LNHDA, CDR2 SQIVND, per germline (reference sequence). In nucleotides, the CDR3 is TGTGCCAGTAGTACACAGACAGGGGATAATGAGCAGTTCTTC. Translating gives CASSTQTGDNEQFF.

This chain links TRBV7-3 with TRBJ2-1; 7 bases fit TRBD1. The CDR3 length is 12 residues. V lost 5 bases to trimming and J lost 8 bases; unmatched junction nucleotides: 3. The V gene's germline CDR1 is SGHTA and CDR2 FQGTGA. The CDR3 DNA reads as TGTGCCAGCAGCGAACAGGGGCATGAGCAGTTCTTC. Protein sequence: CASSEQGHEQFF. Full variable domain (outside the CDR3, taken from reference TRBV7-3 and TRBJ2-1): GAGVSQTPSNKVTEKGKYVELRCDPISGHTALYWYRQSLGQGPEFLIYFQGTGAADDSGLPNDRFFAVRPEGSVSTLKIQRTERGDSAVYLCASSEQGHEQFFGPGTRLTVL.

This clone appeared a single time. The gene calls are TRBV7-3 and TRBJ2-1; 15 nucleotides line up with TRBD2. Germline V gene lookup returns CDR1 SGHTA and CDR2 FQGTGA. V dropped 5 bases and J dropped 6; count of bases not matched to a gene: 11. The CDR3 has 18 amino acids. The CDR3 DNA reads TGTGCCAGCAGCCTCGGGACTAGCGGGGGGATTAGAATCAATGAGCAGTTCTTC. Translating gives CASSLGTSGGIRINEQFF.

In this sample, this clone turned up once. V gene TRBV19 combines with J gene TRBJ2-3, with 13 bases fitting TRBD2. The CDR3 spans 15 residues. CDR1 is LNHDA and CDR2 is SQIVND in the germline V gene (reference sequence). The ends lost 2 bases at V and 6 bases at J; junction bases unmatched: 2. CDR3 sequence reads: CASSIQTSGRDTQYF. The CDR3, as DNA: TGTGCCAGTAGTATACAGACTAGCGGGAGGGATACGCAGTATTTT.

The V and J genes are TRBV9 and TRBJ2-5; a weak D match, TRBD2 (6 bases). Germline-derived CDR1 and CDR2 are SGDLS and YYNGEE. Trimming took off 0 bases at V and 5 bases at J, with 17 bases between the two ends. This CDR3 has 16 amino acids. The CDR3: CASSVVTGGPGETQYF. Written as DNA, the CDR3 is TGTGCCAGCAGCGTAGTAACCGGAGGGCCGGGGGAGACCCAGTACTTC. Together with reference TRBV9 and TRBJ2-5, the CDR3 gives the full variable domain: DSGVTQTPKHLITATGQRVTLRCSPRSGDLSVYWYQQSLDQGLQFLIQYYNGEERAKGNILERFSAQQFPDLHSELNLSSLELGDSALYFCASSVVTGGPGETQYFGPGTRLLVL.

The V and J genes are TRBV28 and TRBJ1-6; a weak D match, TRBD1 (6 bases). Germline V gene data show CDR1 as MDHEN and CDR2 as SYDVKM. The V end was cut by 6 bases, the J end by 9 bases, with 15 bases between. This CDR3 is 14 amino acids long. For the CDR3, the DNA is TGTGCCAGCAGACAAGGGGGTTCTAGTTCACCCCTCCACTTT. Protein sequence: CASRQGGSSSPLHF. Based on the CDR3 plus reference TRBV28 and TRBJ1-6, the full variable domain is DVKVTQSSRYLVKRTGEKVFLECVQDMDHENMFWYRQDPGLGLRLIYFSYDVKMKEKGDIPEGYSVSREKKERFSLILESASTNQTSMYLCASRQGGSSSPLHFGNGTRLTVT.

This clone was observed a few times. The chain links TRBV28 to TRBJ1-5; no definite D call. The CDR3 totals 13 residues. Germline V gives CDR1 MDHEN, CDR2 SYDVKM. V was trimmed by 3 bases and J by 5 bases, leaving 8 bases between them. The chain's CDR3 is CASSFETDQPQHF. CDR3 in DNA: TGTGCCAGCAGTTTTGAAACAGATCAGCCCCAGCATTTT.

The gene calls are TRBV30 and TRBJ1-5; D unclear. From germline, CDR1 is GTSNPN and CDR2 SVGIG (reference sequence). V lost 0 bases to trimming and J lost 3 bases, with 9 bases between them. The CDR3 sequence is 14 residues long. The CDR3 spells CAWSVGRSNQPQHF. As DNA, the CDR3 is TGTGCCTGGAGTGTAGGGCGGTCCAATCAGCCCCAGCATTTT.

For the CDR3, the DNA is TGTGCCAGTAGCAACTCCGGGACAGGGGTGGATGAAGCTTTCTTT. Translating it yields CASSNSGTGVDEAFF. The V and J genes are TRBV19 and TRBJ1-1, with 10 bases that match TRBD1. The germline gives CDR1 LNHDA, CDR2 SQIVND (reference sequence). The CDR3 is 15 residues long. J gave up 7 bases and V 6 bases, and 11 bases lay outside the gene matches. Based on the CDR3 plus reference TRBV19 and TRBJ1-1, the full variable domain is DGGITQSPKYLFRKEGQNVTLSCEQNLNHDAMYWYRQDPGQGLRLIYYSQIVNDFQKGDIAEGYSVSREKKESFPLTVTSAQKNPTAFYLCASSNSGTGVDEAFFGQGTRLTVV.

The V gene is TRBV5-1, the J gene TRBJ2-5; D gene uncertain. Germline V gene data show CDR1 as SGHRS and CDR2 as YFSETQ. The CDR3 is 13 residues long. V was shortened by 0 bases and J by 2 bases, with 5 bases between the two germline ends. The CDR3 loop reads CASSLEIQETQYF. The CDR3 coding sequence is TGCGCCAGCAGCTTGGAGATACAAGAGACCCAGTACTTC. The full variable domain, its missing parts supplied by reference TRBV5-1 and TRBJ2-5, is KAGVTQTPRYLIKTRGQQVTLSCSPISGHRSVSWYQQTPGQGLQFLFEYFSETQRNKGNFPGRFSGRQFSNSRSEMNVSTLELGDSALYLCASSLEIQETQYFGPGTRLLVL.

The chain has TRBV12-5 and TRBJ2-5; D uncertain. V was cut by 4 bases and J by 5 bases, with 5 bases left in between. The length of the CDR3 is 11 residues. Germline V lookup: CDR1 LGHNT, CDR2 FRNRAP. The CDR3 sequence: CASGSGETQYF. The CDR3 coding sequence is TGTGCTAGTGGTTCTGGGGAGACCCAGTACTTC.

This sequence joins TRBV2 and TRBJ2-5; TRBD2 is a possible D gene (6 bases). CDR1 SNHLY and CDR2 FYNNEI come from the germline V gene. There are 13 residues in the CDR3. Trimming shortened V by 5 bases and J by 5 bases, and 12 bases separated the two germline ends. Written as DNA, the CDR3 is TGTGCCAGCAGTCCGACTAGGCTCGAGACCCAGTACTTC. This gives the protein CASSPTRLETQYF. Full variable domain (remainder filled in from reference TRBV2 and TRBJ2-5): EPEVTQTPSHQVTQMGQEVILRCVPISNHLYFYWYRQILGQKVEFLVSFYNNEISEKSEIFDDQFSVERPDGSNFTLKIRSTKLEDSAMYFCASSPTRLETQYFGPGTRLLVL.

The chain employs TRBV5-1 and TRBJ2-1; 10 bases match TRBD1. The V gene's germline CDR1 is SGHRS and CDR2 YFSETQ. The CDR3 has 14 amino acids. Losses at the gene ends were 4 bases for V and 7 bases for J; bases not matched to a gene: 5. The CDR3 reads CASSLGQGVNEQFF. The CDR3 DNA reads TGCGCCAGCAGCCTCGGACAGGGGGTGAATGAGCAGTTCTTC.

This sequence joins TRBV19 and TRBJ1-1; tentative D call: TRBD1 (5 bases). Trimming shortened V by 5 bases and J by 3 bases, and 13 bases separated the two germline ends. CDR1 and CDR2 (germline): LNHDA, SQIVND (reference sequence). CDR3 size: 14 residues. The CDR3 coding sequence is TGTGCCAGTAGTCTCCTCAGGGTAGACACTGAAGCTTTCTTT. Its protein is CASSLLRVDTEAFF.

The chain employs TRBV5-6 and TRBJ1-2, with D possibly TRBD1 on 5 matching bases. CDR3 size: 18 residues. CDR1 SGHDT and CDR2 YYEEEE come from the germline V gene. V was pared by 4 bases and J by 4 bases, with 26 bases between. The CDR3 DNA reads TGTGCCAGCAGCCCAGCCCGAGGGACGATTGACGGTCTCTATGGCTACACCTTC. As protein: CASSPARGTIDGLYGYTF.

V and J are TRBV28 and TRBJ1-5, with D perhaps TRBD1 (5 bases). V lost 6 bases to trimming and J lost 6 bases, with 9 bases between them. The germline gives CDR1 MDHEN, CDR2 SYDVKM. This CDR3 is built from 12 residues. For the CDR3, the DNA is TGTGCCAGCAGGGGTGGGGGTCAGCCCCAGCATTTT. Protein: CASRGGGQPQHF.

The CDR3 spells CASSLKPSGGPTGELFF. CDR3 DNA sequence: TGTGCCAGCAGTTTAAAGCCGTCGGGAGGGCCTACCGGGGAGCTGTTTTTT. The chain couples TRBV27 to TRBJ2-2, with 8 bases lining up with TRBD2. The germline V gene has CDR1 MNHEY and CDR2 SMNVEV (reference sequence). V shed 2 bases and J 5 bases; nucleotides not matched to a gene: 10. The CDR3 sequence is 17 residues long.

The chain is built from TRBV30 and TRBJ1-1; unclear D gene. Trimming removed 4 bases at V and 1 base at J, with 16 bases between. From germline, CDR1 is GTSNPN and CDR2 SVGIG (reference sequence). The CDR3 is 15 residues long. This CDR3 reads CAWIPKEYPNTEAFF. The DNA for the CDR3 is TGTGCCTGGATCCCTAAGGAGTACCCGAACACTGAAGCTTTCTTT.

The chain employs TRBV5-4 and TRBJ1-1; no definite D call. CDR3 length equals 16 residues. Between the trimmed V and J ends, which lost 4 bases and 0 bases, there was a span of 16 bases. Germline V lookup: CDR1 SGHNT, CDR2 YYREEE (reference sequence). CDR3 loop: CASSPVPVWMNTEAFF. The CDR3 region has the DNA TGTGCCAGCAGCCCCGTCCCGGTATGGATGAACACTGAAGCTTTCTTT.

The rearrangement links TRBV4-3 to TRBJ2-4; weak D call: TRBD1 (6 bases). The CDR3 runs to 17 residues. Germline V gives CDR1 LGHNA, CDR2 YSLEER. V lost 0 bases, J lost 4 bases, and 16 bases lay in between. In nucleotides, the CDR3 is TGCGCCAGCAGCCAAGAACCCGGGCAGGGGATAAAAAACATTCAGTACTTC. It encodes CASSQEPGQGIKNIQYF.

The chain recombines TRBV10-3 with TRBJ1-1, with 12 bases fitting TRBD1. Trimming took 6 bases from V and 4 from J; bases not matched to a gene: 12. Looked up from germline, CDR1 is ENHRY and CDR2 is SYGVKD. This CDR3 spans 17 amino acids. The CDR3 DNA reads as TGTGCCATCAGCAAGGTCCCGGGACAGGGGGCGGTCACTGAAGCTTTCTTT. This sequence encodes CAISKVPGQGAVTEAFF.

The chain employs TRBV13 and TRBJ2-5; 7 nucleotides line up with TRBD2. There are 14 residues in the CDR3. The V gene's germline CDR1 is PRHDT and CDR2 FYEKMQ (reference sequence). V gave up 7 bases and J gave up 5 bases; unmatched junction bases: 10. CDR3 residues: CASNIGRGRETQYF. As DNA, the CDR3 is TGTGCCAGCAACATTGGGAGGGGAAGGGAGACCCAGTACTTC.

This clone has more than one count but fewer than ten. The junction differs from germline at one of its ends, possibly a read error. The CDR3 nucleotides are TGTGCTAGCAGCTTAACATTGAACACTGAAGCTTTCTTT. Translated: CASSLTLNTEAFF. The gene calls are TRBV7-7 and TRBJ1-1; D gene ambiguous. CDR1 is SSHAT and CDR2 is FNYEAQ in the germline V gene (reference sequence). This CDR3 is 13 amino acids long. Variable domain in full (rest from reference TRBV7-7 and TRBJ1-1): GAGVSQSPRYKVTKRGQDVTLRCDPISSHATLYWYQQALGQGPEFLTYFNYEAQPDKSGLPSDRFSAERPEGSISTLTIQRTEQRDSAMYRCASSLTLNTEAFFGQGTRLTVV.

V usage is TRBV11-2 and J usage is TRBJ1-4, with D unresolved. The germline V gene encodes CDR1 SGHAT and CDR2 FQNNGV. V was shortened by 1 base and J by 5 bases, with 11 bases between the two germline ends. The CDR3 has 15 amino acids. The CDR3 protein is CASSLGGIRNEKLFF. Here the CDR3 DNA reads TGTGCCAGCAGCTTAGGGGGAATTAGAAATGAAAAACTGTTTTTT.